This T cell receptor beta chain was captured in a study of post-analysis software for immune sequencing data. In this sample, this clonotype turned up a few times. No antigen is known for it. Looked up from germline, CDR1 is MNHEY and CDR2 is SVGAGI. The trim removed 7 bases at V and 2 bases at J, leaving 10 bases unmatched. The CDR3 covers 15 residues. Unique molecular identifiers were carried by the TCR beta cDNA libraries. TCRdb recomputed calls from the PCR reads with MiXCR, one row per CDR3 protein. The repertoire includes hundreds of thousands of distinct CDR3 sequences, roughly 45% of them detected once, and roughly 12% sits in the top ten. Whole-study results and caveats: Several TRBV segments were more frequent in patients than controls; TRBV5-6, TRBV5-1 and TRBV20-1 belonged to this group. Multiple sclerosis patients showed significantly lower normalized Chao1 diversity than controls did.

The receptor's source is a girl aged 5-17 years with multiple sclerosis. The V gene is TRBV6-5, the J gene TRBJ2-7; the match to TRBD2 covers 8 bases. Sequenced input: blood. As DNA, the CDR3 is TGTGCCAGCACCAAAGCGGGGACTAGGGCCTACGAGCAGTACTTC. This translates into CASTKAGTRAYEQYF.